Listed here are 27 T cell receptor beta chains from one sample, sequenced in a study of beta chain features in type 1 diabetes. The study reverse transcribed the entire isolated RNA, so it sequenced expressed TCRB transcripts. The data were produced by immunoSEQ multiplex PCR, yet TCRdb's version contains in-frame clones alone and is incomplete. The top ten clones hold 0.4% to 0.5% of a sample with 120,000 to 150,000 clones, nearly 50% of them seen once. The material sequenced was Tregs from blood. The receptors here all came from a man between 18 and 29 years old in good health.

The gene calls are TRBV20-1 and TRBJ2-5; D ambiguous. The J call could be wrong; TRBJ2-7 is a better fit for the DNA end. Per germline, CDR1 DFQATT and CDR2 SNEGSKA (reference sequence). The CDR3 length is 10 residues. CDR3 in amino acids: CSALTYEQYF. CDR3 nucleotides: TGCAGTGCCCTTACTTACGAGCAGTACTTC.

The chain couples TRBV27 to TRBJ2-2; the D gene is possibly TRBD1 (6 bases). The CDR3 runs to 16 residues. Trimming cost V 0 bases and J 5 bases, with 13 bases left between them. Per the germline V gene, CDR1 is MNHEY and CDR2 is SMNVEV (reference sequence). The CDR3 loop reads CASSLSYRAGTGELFF. CDR3 bases: TGTGCCAGCAGTTTATCGTACAGGGCAGGGACCGGGGAGCTGTTTTTT.

This clone was detected once. The genes are TRBV7-2 and TRBJ2-7; D might be TRBD1 (6 bases). Trimming shortened V by 5 bases and J by 1 base, and 12 bases separated the two germline ends. CDR3 length equals 14 residues. Germline CDR1 reads SGHTA; CDR2 reads FQGNSA. CDR3 bases: TGTGCCAGCAGCACACAGGGCCCTTCCTACGAGCAGTACTTC. This gives the protein CASSTQGPSYEQYF.

There are a few counts of this clone. The rearrangement links TRBV10-3 to TRBJ2-3, with D possibly being TRBD2 (6 bases). The V end was cut by 6 bases, the J end by 2 bases, with 12 bases between. CDR3 length: 14 residues. From germline, CDR1 is ENHRY and CDR2 SYGVKD. The DNA of the CDR3 is TGTGCCATCAGGGCGGGACTCTACACAGATACGCAGTATTTT. Amino acid sequence: CAIRAGLYTDTQYF.

This clone has just a few counts. The V gene is TRBV9, the J gene TRBJ2-2; 9 bases are a match to TRBD1. Germline V gene data show CDR1 as SGDLS and CDR2 as YYNGEE. V shed 6 bases, J shed 4 bases, and the junction held 7 bases outside the gene matches. CDR3 length: 15 residues. CDR3: CASTLGTGRTGELFF. The CDR3 bases are TGTGCCAGCACCCTCGGGACAGGGCGCACCGGGGAGCTGTTTTTT.

The chain uses TRBV7-2 and TRBJ2-1, with 8 positions matching TRBD1. The CDR3 runs 15 residues. The ends lost 6 bases at V and 2 bases at J; junction bases unmatched: 6. CDR1 is SGHTA, CDR2 FQGNSA, per germline. CDR3 residues: CASRGQGRPYNEQFF. DNA for the CDR3: TGTGCCAGCAGAGGACAGGGTCGGCCCTACAATGAGCAGTTCTTC.

The chain joins TRBV9 to TRBJ2-1; a possible D gene is TRBD2 (7 bases). The length of the CDR3 is 13 residues. CDR1 is SGDLS and CDR2 is YYNGEE in the germline V gene. The V end was cut by 4 bases, the J end by 9 bases, with 14 bases between. CDR3 DNA sequence: TGTGCCAGCAGCCTGATGGGGGGGCCTGAGCAGTTCTTC. It encodes CASSLMGGPEQFF. The entire variable domain, with the rest obtained from reference TRBV9 and TRBJ2-1, is as follows: DSGVTQTPKHLITATGQRVTLRCSPRSGDLSVYWYQQSLDQGLQFLIQYYNGEERAKGNILERFSAQQFPDLHSELNLSSLELGDSALYFCASSLMGGPEQFFGPGTRLTVL.

This clone has just a few counts. The rearrangement links TRBV5-6 to TRBJ1-1, with a tentative D call TRBD1 (6 bases). V was trimmed by 4 bases and J by 5 bases, leaving 18 bases between them. The CDR3 has 15 residues. Per the germline V gene, CDR1 is SGHDT and CDR2 is YYEEEE. CDR3 DNA sequence: TGTGCCAGCAGCCCCCTAACAGGGTTGAGAACTGAAGCTTTCTTT. It encodes CASSPLTGLRTEAFF.

This clone was detected only once. The chain recombines TRBV6-4 with TRBJ2-1, with 15 bases aligning to TRBD2. In germline, CDR1 is MRHNA, CDR2 SNTAGT. The CDR3 length is 19 residues. Trimming took 5 bases from V and 7 from J; bases not matched to a gene: 15. The DNA for the CDR3 is TGTGCCAGCAGTCCAACCCCTCTGGGACTAGCGGGGGGTTGGAATGAGCAGTTCTTC. Protein: CASSPTPLGLAGGWNEQFF.

The sample holds a few counts of this clone. One end of the junction is discordant with germline, which a read error may explain. This chain joins TRBV11-2 and TRBJ2-7, with D maybe TRBD2 (6 bases). Looked up from germline, CDR1 is SGHAT and CDR2 is FQNNGV. The CDR3 spans 15 residues. In nucleotides, the CDR3 is TGTGCCAGCAGCCAAAACCCTAGCGTCCTCTACGAGCAGCACTTC. Amino acids: CASSQNPSVLYEQHF.

The V call is TRBV4-2, the J call TRBJ2-2; 13 nucleotides agree with TRBD2. CDR1 and CDR2 (germline): LGHNA, YNFKEQ. This CDR3 region has 17 residues. V was clipped by 4 bases and J by 7 bases; unmatched bases: 9. CDR3 in amino acids: CASSLLGTSGTGGELFF. The CDR3 region has the DNA TGTGCCAGCAGCCTCTTAGGGACTAGCGGGACGGGCGGGGAGCTGTTTTTT.

This clone showed up just a few times. The chain uses TRBV11-1 and TRBJ2-2; D gene ambiguous. The germline CDR1 and CDR2 sequences are SGHAT and FQDESV (reference sequence). The CDR3 totals 15 residues. Trimming removed 1 base from V and 4 bases from J, with 10 bases in between. CDR3 in amino acids: CASSLGVLSTGELFF. CDR3 in DNA: TGTGCCAGCAGCTTAGGAGTACTCTCCACCGGGGAGCTGTTTTTT.

V gene TRBV7-2 combines with J gene TRBJ1-2; D not certain. The V gene's germline CDR1 is SGHTA and CDR2 FQGNSA. There are 15 residues in the CDR3. Deletions cut 1 base from V and 6 bases from J, with 15 bases between. DNA of the CDR3: TGTGCCAGCAGCTTAGTGGGCAGAGGGATAGATGGCTACACCTTC. Translating it yields CASSLVGRGIDGYTF.

The V and J genes are TRBV7-2 and TRBJ2-1; TRBD1 is a possible D gene (6 bases). Germline CDR1 is SGHTA and CDR2 is FQGNSA. V was clipped by 3 bases and J by 4 bases, with 13 bases between them. The CDR3 covers 15 residues. CDR3 nucleotides: TGTGCCAGCAGCTTTACCGGGACAATTTACAATGAGCAGTTCTTC. It is translated as CASSFTGTIYNEQFF.

This chain joins TRBV7-2 and TRBJ2-4; 8 nucleotides align to TRBD1. The V gene end was trimmed by 3 bases and the J gene end by 7 bases; junction bases not matched to a gene: 5. Looked up from germline, CDR1 is SGHTA and CDR2 is FQGNSA. This CDR3 contains 14 residues. The CDR3 DNA reads as TGTGCCAGCAGCTTCCTCCGGACAGGGAACATTCAGTACTTC. Translating it yields CASSFLRTGNIQYF.

In its sample, this clone was seen a few times. This chain uses TRBV14 with TRBJ2-3, with 7 bases that match TRBD1. Germline CDR1 SGHDN, CDR2 FVKESK. V lost 6 bases to trimming and J lost 6 bases; unmatched junction nucleotides: 3. This CDR3 is 12 amino acids long. CDR3 amino acids: CASSPDRDTQYF. As DNA, the CDR3 is TGTGCCAGCAGTCCGGACAGGGATACGCAGTATTTT.

V and J are TRBV28 and TRBJ1-2; tentative D call: TRBD1 (6 bases). Germline lookup yields CDR1 MDHEN and CDR2 SYDVKM. V was cut by 5 bases and J by 8 bases, with 21 bases left in between. CDR3 length: 15 amino acids. The CDR3 spells CASSDPGGAFDGYTF. The CDR3 DNA reads TGTGCCAGCAGTGATCCGGGGGGGGCTTTTGACGGCTACACCTTC.

The chain has TRBV6-1 and TRBJ2-5; possible D gene TRBD2, 6 bases. The J call may be mistaken, given a closer DNA end match to TRBJ2-7. This CDR3 comprises 13 residues. Germline V gene sequence: CDR1 MNHNS, CDR2 SASEGT. For the CDR3, the DNA is TGTGCCAGCAGAGAGGGAGGAAGATACGAGCAGTACTTC. Translation gives CASREGGRYEQYF.

The chain recombines TRBV18 with TRBJ2-7, with D maybe TRBD1 (6 bases). Germline V lookup: CDR1 KGHSH, CDR2 LQKENI. Trimming took 4 bases from V and 7 from J, leaving 11 bases between them. The CDR3 has 12 amino acids. Here the CDR3 reads CASSHREGEQYF. The CDR3 DNA reads TGTGCCAGCTCACACAGGGAAGGGGAGCAGTACTTC.

This clone was seen more than once but under ten times. V usage is TRBV25-1 and J usage is TRBJ2-2, with a weak D call TRBD2 (5 bases). The CDR3 totals 13 residues. V lost 4 bases to trimming and J lost 6 bases, with 9 bases between them. The V gene's germline CDR1 is MGHDK and CDR2 SYGVNS. DNA for the CDR3: TGTGCCAGCAGTGGAGGGTGGGCCGGGGAGCTGTTTTTT. Amino acids: CASSGGWAGELFF. The full variable domain, its missing parts supplied by reference TRBV25-1 and TRBJ2-2, is EADIYQTPRYLVIGTGKKITLECSQTMGHDKMYWYQQDPGMELHLIHYSYGVNSTEKGDLSSESTVSRIRTEHFPLTLESARPSHTSQYLCASSGGWAGELFFGEGSRLTVL.

V gene TRBV5-1 combines with J gene TRBJ1-5; D is undetermined. V was pared by 4 bases and J by 5 bases, with 13 bases between. The CDR3 loop spans 14 amino acids. Germline-derived CDR1 and CDR2 are SGHRS and YFSETQ. CDR3 sequence reads: CASSIRGGDQPQHF. The CDR3 nucleotides are TGCGCCAGCAGCATACGTGGCGGGGATCAGCCCCAGCATTTT.

The rearrangement links TRBV6-1 to TRBJ2-7, with 9 positions matching TRBD2. This CDR3 has 14 amino acids. The V segment lost 8 bases and the J segment 5 bases; nucleotides outside the gene matches: 10. The germline V gene has CDR1 MNHNS and CDR2 SASEGT. The CDR3 is CASGPGLAMNEQYF. For the CDR3, the DNA is TGTGCCAGCGGACCGGGACTAGCAATGAACGAGCAGTACTTC.

In its sample, this clone was seen a few times. The rearrangement links TRBV6-1 to TRBJ1-6; possible D gene TRBD1, 5 bases. Germline loops: CDR1 MNHNS, CDR2 SASEGT. V was pared by 8 bases and J by 7 bases, with 12 bases between. The CDR3 has 13 amino acids. The chain's CDR3 is CASGRDLNSPLHF. Written as DNA, the CDR3 is TGTGCCAGCGGGAGGGACCTAAATTCACCCCTCCACTTT.

The chain employs TRBV15 and TRBJ2-1; D unclear. The CDR3 consists of 14 residues. Trimming took off 0 bases at V and 6 bases at J, with 9 bases between the two ends. CDR1 is LNHNV and CDR2 is YYDKDF in the germline V gene (reference sequence). The DNA for the CDR3 is TGTGCCACCAGCAGAGATCAAAGAGTCAATGAGCAGTTCTTC. This sequence encodes CATSRDQRVNEQFF.

This chain uses TRBV10-3 with TRBJ2-1; 10 bases fit TRBD1. V was clipped by 6 bases and J by 6 bases; unmatched bases: 8. The CDR3 extends over 15 amino acids. Germline CDR1 reads ENHRY; CDR2 reads SYGVKD. The CDR3 here is CAIRRPGQGFNEQFF. DNA for the CDR3: TGTGCCATCAGGCGACCGGGACAGGGGTTCAATGAGCAGTTCTTC.

This sequence joins TRBV7-9 and TRBJ2-3; 7 bases map to TRBD1. Germline trimming cut 1 base from V and 10 bases from J; bases unmatched to any gene: 8. The CDR3 is 14 amino acids. Per germline, CDR1 SEHNR and CDR2 FQNEAQ (reference sequence). CDR3 bases: TGTGCCAGCAGCTTAGGAAGGGCAGGGGGTCCGCAGTATTTT. Translated, it gives CASSLGRAGGPQYF.

This clone was seen more than once but under ten times. The CDR3 DNA follows: TGTGCCAGTAGTATAGATTTGAGGTCCTCCTACGAGCAGTACTTC. Translating gives CASSIDLRSSYEQYF. V usage is TRBV19 and J usage is TRBJ2-5; D ambiguous. With the DNA end fitting TRBJ2-7 better, the J assignment may be wrong. CDR1 is LNHDA and CDR2 is SQIVND in the germline V gene (reference sequence). This CDR3 contains 15 residues.